This T cell receptor beta chain was captured in a study of blood T cell repertoires in COVID-19. From germline, CDR1 is LGHDT and CDR2 YNNKEL (reference sequence). V lost 1 base to trimming and J lost 0 bases, with 10 bases between them. This CDR3 spans 16 amino acids. In its sample, this clone was seen a few times. Clones were read by immunoSEQ multiplex PCR, and TCRdb kept only the in-frame ones, dropping some. This table has roughly 190,000 clones, about 88% appearing once. The sample was peripheral blood. This clonotype was obtained from a human donor in a cohort sampled during active COVID-19. The chain employs TRBV3-1 (or the pseudogene TRBV3-2) and TRBJ1-3; D is unresolved. Here the CDR3 reads CASSQVYRHSGNTIYF. Written as DNA, the CDR3 is TGTGCCAGCAGCCAAGTTTACCGACACTCTGGAAACACCATATATTTT.